The 25 T cell receptor beta chains reported below all come from one sample, sequenced in a study of blood T cell repertoires in COVID-19. Here immunoSEQ multiplex PCR was the method, and the copy in TCRdb shows in-frame clones only, minus some. Here the sample spans roughly 55,000 clones, 80% to 85% being singletons. Sequenced material: peripheral blood. These receptors all come from a woman aged 60-70 years with acute or convalescent COVID-19.

CDR3 DNA: TGTGCCAGTACGGGAGCGGCCATCTATTCACCCCTCCACTTT. This encodes CASTGAAIYSPLHF. V usage is TRBV19 and J usage is TRBJ1-6; D ambiguous. The CDR3 runs 14 residues. V was pared by 7 bases and J by 8 bases, with 15 bases between. Looked up from germline, CDR1 is LNHDA and CDR2 is SQIVND (reference sequence). Drawing the rest from reference TRBV19 and TRBJ1-6, the complete variable domain is DGGITQSPKYLFRKEGQNVTLSCEQNLNHDAMYWYRQDPGQGLRLIYYSQIVNDFQKGDIAEGYSVSREKKESFPLTVTSAQKNPTAFYLCASTGAAIYSPLHFGNGTRLTVT.

The chain joins TRBV7-9 to TRBJ2-5; TRBD1 matches at 7 bases. CDR3 size: 14 residues. Germline CDR1 reads SEHNR; CDR2 reads FQNEAQ (reference sequence). Trimming cost V 5 bases and J 3 bases; bases outside gene matches: 6. The CDR3 nucleotides read TGTGCCAGCAGCGACAGGGTCGGGGAAGAGACCCAGTACTTC. It encodes CASSDRVGEETQYF.

The chain joins TRBV19 to TRBJ1-3; a weak D match, TRBD1 (6 bases). The V and J ends lost 0 bases and 2 bases respectively, with 8 bases between them. The CDR3 length is 15 residues. Germline V lookup: CDR1 LNHDA, CDR2 SQIVND (reference sequence). Written as DNA, the CDR3 is TGTGCCAGTAGTATAGAACAGGGCACTGGAAACACCATATATTTT. Translated: CASSIEQGTGNTIYF. The variable domain in full, with the rest retrieved from reference TRBV19 and TRBJ1-3, is DGGITQSPKYLFRKEGQNVTLSCEQNLNHDAMYWYRQDPGQGLRLIYYSQIVNDFQKGDIAEGYSVSREKKESFPLTVTSAQKNPTAFYLCASSIEQGTGNTIYFGEGSWLTVV.

This chain joins TRBV25-1 and TRBJ2-5, with D possibly matching TRBD2 (5 bases). With 4 bases removed from V and 7 bases from J, the gap between germline ends came to 16 bases. The CDR3 extends over 14 amino acids. CDR1 MGHDK and CDR2 SYGVNS come from the germline V gene. CDR3 coding DNA: TGTGCCAGCAGTGGCTGGACTGCCGGGGTGACCCAGTACTTC. Protein: CASSGWTAGVTQYF.

V and J are TRBV7-2 and TRBJ1-2; D ambiguous. CDR3 length: 17 amino acids. The germline gives CDR1 SGHTA, CDR2 FQGNSA. Trimming shortened V by 2 bases and J by 1 base, and 17 bases separated the two germline ends. The CDR3 sequence: CASSLMVATTINYGYTF. CDR3 sequence (DNA): TGTGCCAGCAGCTTAATGGTGGCGACTACGATTAACTATGGCTACACCTTC.

This sequence joins TRBV21-1 and TRBJ2-3; the table gives TRBD2 as D, unverified against the DNA. TRBV21-1 is a known pseudogene. The CDR3 totals 15 residues. Here the CDR3 reads CASSKPLLPTDTQYF. CDR3 DNA: TGTGCCAGCAGCAAACCCCTCCTCCCCACAGATACGCAGTATTTT.

CDR3 residues: CASSLVSGRGDGYTF. The CDR3 DNA reads TGTGCCAGCAGCTTGGTCAGTGGCAGGGGAGATGGCTACACCTTC. The J gene is TRBJ1-2, the V gene TRBV5-5; D is perhaps TRBD1 (6 bases). The length of the CDR3 is 15 residues. Trimming took 0 bases from V and 6 from J, leaving 15 bases between them. Germline values: CDR1 SGHKS, CDR2 YYEKEE (reference sequence). The full variable domain, its missing parts supplied by reference TRBV5-5 and TRBJ1-2, is DAGVTQSPTHLIKTRGQQVTLRCSPISGHKSVSWYQQVLGQGPQFIFQYYEKEERGRGNFPDRFSARQFPNYSSELNVNALLLGDSALYLCASSLVSGRGDGYTFGSGTRLTVV.

The rearrangement uses TRBV2 and TRBJ2-4, with D maybe TRBD2 (6 bases). This CDR3 region has 15 residues. Deletions cut 5 bases from V and 0 bases from J, with 11 bases between. Germline V gene lookup returns CDR1 SNHLY and CDR2 FYNNEI. The CDR3 nucleotides are TGTGCCAGCAGTCGTAGCGGCCTAGCCAAAAACATTCAGTACTTC. Its translation is CASSRSGLAKNIQYF.

The chain combines TRBV4-2 with TRBJ2-1, with TRBD2 matching over 11 bases. Germline loops: CDR1 LGHNA, CDR2 YNFKEQ. J lost 4 bases, V lost 6 bases, and 5 bases had no gene match. The CDR3 contains 15 residues. CDR3 DNA sequence: TGTGCCAGCAGGACCTTAGCGGGGGGGTACAATGAGCAGTTCTTC. Amino acid sequence: CASRTLAGGYNEQFF.

This chain uses TRBV5-5 with TRBJ1-2, with a weak D call TRBD1 (6 bases). Germline assignment: CDR1 SGHKS and CDR2 YYEKEE (reference sequence). The V gene lost 3 bases and the J gene lost 2 bases, with 8 bases spanning the gap. The CDR3 is 13 residues long. The CDR3: CASSYTGNYGYTF. Here the CDR3 DNA reads TGTGCCAGCAGCTACACAGGGAACTATGGCTACACCTTC.

The V gene is TRBV5-1, the J gene TRBJ1-1; 8 bases align to TRBD1. Germline V lookup: CDR1 SGHRS, CDR2 YFSETQ. The CDR3 totals 14 residues. Trimming at V came to 4 bases and at J to 0 bases, leaving 2 bases not matched to a gene. The CDR3 is CASSGTGLNTEAFF. In DNA form, the CDR3 reads TGCGCCAGCAGCGGGACAGGCTTGAACACTGAAGCTTTCTTT.

The chain employs TRBV6-2 or TRBV6-3 and TRBJ1-5; perhaps TRBD1 as D (6 bases). The CDR3 is 16 amino acids. Germline V gives CDR1 MNHEY, CDR2 SVGEGT. Trimming pared 6 bases from V and 4 bases from J, leaving 19 bases between. Here the CDR3 reads CASSRTDRLGNQPQHF. The CDR3 DNA is TGTGCCAGCAGCCGTACCGACAGGCTTGGAAATCAGCCCCAGCATTTT.

The CDR3 loop is CASSFKLQGPSSPLHF. CDR3 bases: TGTGCCAGCAGCTTTAAACTCCAGGGCCCCAGTTCACCCCTCCACTTT. This chain joins TRBV5-8 and TRBJ1-6; TRBD1 is a possible D gene (5 bases). This CDR3 is 16 amino acids long. CDR1 and CDR2 from the germline V gene are SGHTS and YDEGEE. Trimming left V 2 bases short and J 9 bases short, with 18 bases between.

This CDR3 reads CASSPRGANTEAFF. The DNA of the CDR3 is TGTGCCAGCAGCCCACGCGGGGCTAACACTGAAGCTTTCTTT. The gene calls are TRBV7-9 and TRBJ1-1; TRBD1 might be the D (5 bases). The V and J ends lost 5 bases and 2 bases respectively, with 12 bases between them. The V gene's germline CDR1 is SEHNR and CDR2 FQNEAQ (reference sequence). CDR3 length equals 14 residues.

This clone was observed a few times. V gene TRBV30 combines with J gene TRBJ2-1; 10 bases are shared with TRBD2. J was trimmed by 7 bases and V by 0 bases; bases with no gene match: 9. Germline V CDR1 and CDR2: GTSNPN, SVGIG (reference sequence). The CDR3 extends over 16 amino acids. CDR3 residues: CAWSVLGSGGANEQFF. CDR3 nucleotide sequence: TGTGCCTGGAGTGTACTGGGCAGCGGGGGGGCTAATGAGCAGTTCTTC.

The rearrangement joins TRBV4-2 to TRBJ2-1; D is unclear. V lost 4 bases and J 9 bases, leaving 7 bases between the germline ends. Looked up from germline, CDR1 is LGHNA and CDR2 is YNFKEQ. This CDR3 region has 11 residues. CDR3 sequence reads: CASSRGGEQFF. Written as DNA, the CDR3 is TGTGCCAGCAGCCGAGGTGGTGAGCAGTTCTTC.

The rearrangement uses TRBV19 and TRBJ1-4; D gene uncertain. The CDR3 runs to 12 residues. Trimming removed 5 bases from V and 7 bases from J, with 8 bases in between. Per germline, CDR1 LNHDA and CDR2 SQIVND (reference sequence). The CDR3 loop is CASSPAGEKLFF. In DNA, the CDR3 is TGTGCCAGTAGTCCCGCGGGTGAAAAACTGTTTTTT.

This rearrangement joins TRBV19 to TRBJ1-2; 7 bases map to TRBD1. Germline CDR1 and CDR2: LNHDA and SQIVND (reference sequence). J was trimmed by 8 bases and V by 6 bases; bases with no gene match: 9. The CDR3 is 13 amino acids. The chain's CDR3 is CASSPRGAGGYTF. DNA of the CDR3: TGTGCCAGTAGCCCCAGGGGGGCCGGGGGCTACACCTTC.

This chain links TRBV5-5 with TRBJ1-1; TRBD1 matches at 8 bases. CDR3 length: 16 residues. The V and J ends lost 4 bases and 4 bases, in that order; junction bases with no gene match: 12. Germline CDR1 reads SGHKS; CDR2 reads YYEKEE (reference sequence). Here the CDR3 DNA reads TGTGCCAGCAGCGCCGCCCTCCAGGGGGCGTCCACTGAAGCTTTCTTT. Its protein is CASSAALQGASTEAFF. The complete variable domain, with remaining parts taken from reference TRBV5-5 and TRBJ1-1, reads DAGVTQSPTHLIKTRGQQVTLRCSPISGHKSVSWYQQVLGQGPQFIFQYYEKEERGRGNFPDRFSARQFPNYSSELNVNALLLGDSALYLCASSAALQGASTEAFFGQGTRLTVV.

This clone was detected a few times. The chain joins TRBV9 to TRBJ2-1, with D possibly being TRBD1 (6 bases). The CDR3 has 15 amino acids. V gave up 6 bases and J gave up 0 bases, with 13 bases separating them. CDR1 is SGDLS and CDR2 is YYNGEE in the germline V gene. This CDR3 reads CASTRQASSYNEQFF. CDR3 coding DNA: TGTGCCAGCACTAGACAGGCGAGCTCCTACAATGAGCAGTTCTTC.

This chain joins TRBV15 and TRBJ1-5; D is perhaps TRBD1 (5 bases). Trimming stripped 6 bases from V and 6 bases from J, with 33 bases between. CDR3 size: 20 residues. Germline CDR1 LNHNV, CDR2 YYDKDF (reference sequence). The CDR3 protein is CATSTPPRQGSLFLRQPQHF. In DNA, the CDR3 is TGTGCCACCAGTACCCCTCCAAGGCAGGGTTCTTTGTTTCTCCGTCAGCCCCAGCATTTT.

The chain has TRBV9 and TRBJ2-2; D remains ambiguous. There are 13 residues in the CDR3. With 1 base removed from V and 4 bases from J, the gap between germline ends came to 5 bases. In germline, CDR1 is SGDLS, CDR2 YYNGEE. CDR3 bases: TGTGCCAGCAGCGTATTCATCACCGGGGAGCTGTTTTTT. Translated, it gives CASSVFITGELFF.

This sequence joins TRBV2 and TRBJ1-2, with D maybe TRBD1 (6 bases). The germline gives CDR1 SNHLY, CDR2 FYNNEI. The V end was cut by 4 bases, the J end by 4 bases, with 7 bases between. This CDR3 contains 12 residues. The CDR3 spells CASSGTAYGYTF. The CDR3 nucleotides read TGTGCCAGCAGTGGGACAGCCTATGGCTACACCTTC.

The chain links TRBV15 to TRBJ2-1; TRBD2 agrees at 10 bases. CDR1 and CDR2 from the germline V gene are LNHNV and YYDKDF (reference sequence). The CDR3 loop spans 18 amino acids. Trimming removed 1 base from V and 4 bases from J; junction bases left unmatched: 10. The CDR3 sequence: CATSRVLVAGGRYNEQFF. The CDR3 DNA reads TGTGCCACCAGCAGAGTCTTGGTAGCGGGGGGCCGTTACAATGAGCAGTTCTTC. Complete variable domain (other parts from reference TRBV15 and TRBJ2-1): DAMVIQNPRYQVTQFGKPVTLSCSQTLNHNVMYWYQQKSSQAPKLLFHYYDKDFNNEADTPDNFQSRRPNTSFCFLDIRSPGLGDTAMYLCATSRVLVAGGRYNEQFFGPGTRLTVL.

The DNA for the CDR3 is TGTGCCAGCAGTCTTATCATCGGGCAGCCCCAGCATTTT. This codes for CASSLIIGQPQHF. The chain employs TRBV6-5 and TRBJ1-5; D is unresolved. Germline loops: CDR1 MNHEY, CDR2 SVGAGI. This CDR3 has 13 residues. Trimming stripped 5 bases from V and 7 bases from J, with 12 bases between.